A selection of T cell receptor beta chains follows, all from one sample in a study of neurological immune-mediated disorders. TCRdb reprocessed the 5' RACE reads with MiXCR, giving one entry per CDR3 protein. This sample carries 25,000 to 35,000 distinct CDR3 sequences, roughly 15% of them seen once, and the ten largest clones take roughly a quarter. The specimen sequenced was PBMCs. These TCRs come from a man in his sixties or seventies in good health. The CDR3 runs from the conserved cysteine through the conserved F or W. The order of the fields is V gene, D gene, clone size, J gene, CDR3 length, CDR3 protein, CDR3 DNA. The D gene is left open where the match is weak. Expanded clones get a size class; other rows say once, few or many, or leave the size out.

>TRBV10-3|-|-|TRBJ2-6|17
CAISQVQWASGANVLTF
TGTGCCATCAGTCAGGTACAGTGGGCTTCTGGGGCCAACGTCCTGACTTTC
>TRBV6-2/TRBV6-3|-|few|TRBJ2-1|11
CASSYVSGKVF
TGTGCCAGCAGTTACGTGTCAGGGAAGGTCTTC
>TRBV27|-|-|TRBJ2-5|15
CASSLSWQSQETQYF
TGTGCCAGCAGTTTATCGTGGCAGAGCCAAGAGACCCAGTACTTC
>TRBV7-2|TRBD2|many|TRBJ2-3|15
CASSFRSGGALTQYF
TGTGCCAGCAGCTTCAGAAGCGGGGGAGCTCTTACGCAGTATTTT
>TRBV6-6|-|-|TRBJ2-2|16
CVSRWESGLNTGELFF
TGTGTCAGCAGATGGGAAAGCGGGCTAAACACCGGGGAGCTGTTTTTT
>TRBV4-2|-|many|TRBJ2-7|15
CASSQDLAGTYEQYF
TGTGCCAGCAGCCAAGACTTGGCGGGAACCTACGAGCAGTACTTC
>TRBV7-2|-|many|TRBJ1-1|14
CASSRTQGNTEAFF
TGTGCCAGCAGCCGAACCCAGGGGAACACTGAAGCTTTCTTT
>TRBV20-1|TRBD1|many|TRBJ2-1|16
CSARDQRDRGHNEQFF
TGCAGTGCTAGAGATCAACGGGACAGGGGACACAATGAGCAGTTCTTC
>TRBV7-6|-|few|TRBJ2-7|12
CASSLGNVEQYF
TGTGCCAGCAGCTTAGGGAACGTCGAGCAGTACTTC
>TRBV7-2|TRBD2|many|TRBJ2-1|16
CASSLSLAGPYNEQFF
TGTGCCAGCAGCTTGAGCTTAGCGGGGCCGTACAATGAGCAGTTCTTC
>TRBV20-1|-|-|TRBJ1-4|11
CSASFNEKLFF
TGCAGTGCTAGTTTTAATGAAAAACTGTTTTTT
>TRBV6-5|TRBD2|many|TRBJ2-3|19
CASRVGSGGLLWGADTQYF
TGTGCCAGCAGAGTTGGGTCGGGGGGGCTTTTATGGGGGGCAGATACGCAGTATTTT
>TRBV4-3|TRBD1|many|TRBJ2-7|16
CASSQEETGDSYEQYF
TGCGCCAGCAGCCAAGAGGAGACAGGGGACTCCTACGAGCAGTACTTC
>TRBV6-5|-|many|TRBJ1-1|15
CASSYIDRTNTEAFF
TGTGCCAGCAGTTATATCGACAGGACGAACACTGAAGCTTTCTTT
>TRBV20-1|-|medium-sized|TRBJ1-6|13
CSVRQSFNSPLHF
TGCAGTGTGAGGCAGAGTTTTAATTCACCCCTCCACTTT
>TRBV12-3/TRBV12-4|-|many|TRBJ1-2|11
CASSLGGGYTF
TGTGCCAGCAGTTTAGGAGGTGGCTACACCTTC